This T cell receptor beta chain was recovered during a study of shared clonotypes between healthy human individuals. Study-wide findings and caveats: The sharing of roughly 5% of naive CD4 clonotypes was seen across a handful of donors.

Germline-derived CDR1 and CDR2 are SGHNT and YYREEE (reference sequence). After removal of 4 bases from V and 5 bases from J, the junction contained 5 bases not matched to a gene. The CDR3 has 13 residues. Recent vaccinations or acute infections were absent in the healthy HIV-negative adult donors. CD4+ cells underwent separation, giving CD45RA+ naive and CD45RA-negative memory subsets. Remarks on this clone: Its antigen is unidentified.

Genomic DNA of each subset was evenly split across several immunoSEQ plates. Clones were sequenced by immunoSEQ multiplex PCR, and TCRdb holds only the in-frame ones, with some missing. The sample has roughly 2.5 million clones, more than 80% seen once. Input material: naive CD4+ T cells sorted from blood. Subset here: CD45RA+ positively selected. The clonotype comes from a man younger than 30 in good health. This chain connects TRBV5-4 to TRBJ2-5; 7 bases are shared with TRBD2. CDR3 protein: CASSRGVSETQYF. The CDR3 bases are TGTGCCAGCAGCCGGGGGGTTTCCGAGACCCAGTACTTC.